One and the same sample provided the 10 T cell receptor beta chains below, sequenced in a study of shared clonotypes between healthy human individuals. This table comes from immunoSEQ multiplex PCR, and its TCRdb copy is limited to in-frame clones, with some not included. The table lists about 2 million clones, around 95% of them singletons, with roughly 0.13% in the top ten. The sample was naive CD4+ T cells sorted from blood. This sample's subset: CD45RA+ positively selected. All receptors derive from a man aged 18 to 35 in good health.

The chain uses TRBV11-2 and TRBJ2-7, with 8 positions matching TRBD2. V gave up 6 bases and J gave up 5 bases; unmatched junction bases: 12. Germline lookup yields CDR1 SGHAT and CDR2 FQNNGV. The CDR3 sequence is 15 residues long. CDR3 region: CASRPTSGLVHEQYF. The CDR3 coding sequence is TGTGCCAGCAGACCAACTAGCGGACTTGTCCACGAGCAGTACTTC. The entire variable domain, with the rest obtained from reference TRBV11-2 and TRBJ2-7, is as follows: EAGVAQSPRYKIIEKRQSVAFWCNPISGHATLYWYQQILGQGPKLLIQFQNNGVVDDSQLPKDRFSAERLKGVDSTLKIQPAKLEDSAVYLCASRPTSGLVHEQYFGPGTRLTVT.

The rearrangement links TRBV11-2 to TRBJ2-7; the match to TRBD1 covers 7 bases. V lost 5 bases to trimming and J lost 7 bases; unmatched junction nucleotides: 17. The CDR3 has 16 amino acids. The germline CDR1 and CDR2 sequences are SGHAT and FQNNGV. CDR3 amino acids: CASSPLRTGLAGEQYF. The CDR3 DNA is TGTGCCAGCAGCCCCCTCCGGACAGGATTAGCTGGGGAGCAGTACTTC.

This clone was observed once. This rearrangement joins TRBV11-2 to TRBJ2-2; 7 bases agree with TRBD2. Trimming cost V 6 bases and J 4 bases; bases outside gene matches: 8. The CDR3 spans 15 residues. CDR1 and CDR2 from the germline V gene are SGHAT and FQNNGV. This chain's CDR3 is CASSQSGAPTGELFF. CDR3 DNA: TGTGCCAGCAGTCAGAGCGGGGCCCCCACCGGGGAGCTGTTTTTT.

This clone was counted a single time. The V gene is TRBV29-1, the J gene TRBJ1-2; D gene unclear. The CDR3 length is 11 residues. V was cut by 5 bases and J by 8 bases, with 12 bases left in between. Germline CDR1 SQVTM, CDR2 ANQGSEA. In DNA form, the CDR3 reads TGCAGCGTTCAGGATTTTCGAGGCTACACCTTC. It specifies CSVQDFRGYTF.

The chain's CDR3 is CASSRGGTGNTGELFF. Here the CDR3 DNA reads TGTGCCAGCAGCAGAGGCGGTACAGGGAACACCGGGGAGCTGTTTTTT. The chain joins TRBV27 to TRBJ2-2; D is possibly TRBD1 (5 bases). Deletions cut 6 bases from V and 1 base from J, with 15 bases between. CDR3 size: 16 residues. CDR1 and CDR2 from the germline V gene are MNHEY and SMNVEV (reference sequence).

The chain is built from TRBV6-5 and TRBJ1-3; D remains unclear. CDR3 size: 14 residues. The germline CDR1 and CDR2 sequences are MNHEY and SVGAGI. V lost 6 bases and J 7 bases, leaving 16 bases between the germline ends. CDR3 sequence (DNA): TGTGCCAGCAGATCCGGACGGCGAATGAACACCATATATTTT. It codes for CASRSGRRMNTIYF.

V gene TRBV5-1 combines with J gene TRBJ2-2; TRBD1 matches at 9 bases. V shed 1 base and J 5 bases; nucleotides not matched to a gene: 6. Germline CDR1 and CDR2: SGHRS and YFSETQ. The CDR3 spans 16 residues. This CDR3 is CASSLYGTGWTGELFF. DNA of the CDR3: TGCGCCAGCAGCTTGTATGGGACAGGGTGGACCGGGGAGCTGTTTTTT.

The CDR3 sequence is CASSPWTGNNEQFF. The CDR3 bases are TGTGCCAGCAGCCCTTGGACAGGGAACAATGAGCAGTTCTTC. The chain has TRBV7-2 and TRBJ2-1; TRBD1 agrees at 8 bases. Germline V CDR1 and CDR2: SGHTA, FQGNSA. The CDR3 has 14 amino acids. Trimming at V came to 5 bases and at J to 5 bases, leaving 5 bases not matched to a gene.

As concerns this clone: The same CDR3 arises from other DNA sequences in this sample as well. This sequence joins TRBV20-1 and TRBJ2-5; the D is unclear. The germline V gene has CDR1 DFQATT and CDR2 SNEGSKA (reference sequence). The CDR3 runs to 11 residues. V was pared by 1 base and J by 4 bases, with 4 bases between. CDR3: CSARGLETQYF. Here the CDR3 DNA reads TGCAGTGCTAGAGGCTTAGAGACCCAGTACTTC.

Only a few counts were recorded for this clone. The chain joins TRBV7-2 to TRBJ2-1; tentative D call: TRBD1 (5 bases). Germline CDR1 is SGHTA and CDR2 is FQGNSA. The length of the CDR3 is 15 residues. The germline V and J ends were trimmed by 1 base and 0 bases, with 7 bases remaining between them. Here the CDR3 reads CASSLETASYNEQFF. For the CDR3, the DNA is TGTGCCAGCAGCTTAGAGACAGCCTCCTACAATGAGCAGTTCTTC.